This T cell receptor beta chain was sequenced during a study of shared clonotypes between healthy human individuals. Here immunoSEQ multiplex PCR was the method, and the copy in TCRdb shows in-frame clones only, minus some. The repertoire holds approximately 1.5 million clones, under 99% seen once, with approximately 0.45% in the top ten. The V gene's germline CDR1 is SGHRS and CDR2 YFSETQ. Trimming left V 0 bases short and J 3 bases short, with 10 bases between. The CDR3 loop spans 14 amino acids. The sequencing input was naive CD4+ T cells sorted from blood. The subset was: CD45RA+ positively selected. The receptor was isolated from a man aged 25-40 years in good health. The rearrangement joins TRBV5-1 to TRBJ2-7; D may be TRBD2 (5 bases). CDR3 DNA: TGCGCCAGCAGCTTGGGGAGCGGCTTCTACGAGCAGTACTTC. As protein: CASSLGSGFYEQYF.